This T cell receptor (beta chain) was recovered during a study of regulatory T cells in long-lasting Graves disease. General study findings and limits: Favored usage of TRBV28, TRBJ1-2 and TRBJ2-5 was recorded in persistent disease. Persistent patients shared more public clonotypes (approximately 2,500) than new patients (about 930).

V shed 3 bases and J shed 2 bases, with 11 bases lying between them. This CDR3 has 14 amino acids. Germline CDR1 reads KGHSH; CDR2 reads LQKENI. For TCR beta, libraries came from iRepertoire HTBI primers and Arm-PCR of CDR3 regions. TCRdb analysed the multiplex PCR reads with MiXCR anew, one entry per CDR3 protein. The repertoire holds about 450,000 distinct CDR3 sequences, with 20% to 30% as singletons. As for time point: persistent/refractory GD, antithyroid drugs over 5 years with positive TRAb. The TCR library was made from RNA that had been extracted from PBMCs in TRIzol. Worth noting for this clonotype: What it binds is not known.

Sequencing was performed on peripheral blood mononuclear cells (PBMCs), taken when the disease was refractory, from a patient treated with antithyroid drugs. This sequence originates from a female donor with Graves disease. The V call is TRBV18, the J call TRBJ2-7, with no clear D. The CDR3 DNA follows: TGTGCCAGCTCACCGTCAGGAAACACCTACGAGCAGTACTTC. It encodes CASSPSGNTYEQYF.